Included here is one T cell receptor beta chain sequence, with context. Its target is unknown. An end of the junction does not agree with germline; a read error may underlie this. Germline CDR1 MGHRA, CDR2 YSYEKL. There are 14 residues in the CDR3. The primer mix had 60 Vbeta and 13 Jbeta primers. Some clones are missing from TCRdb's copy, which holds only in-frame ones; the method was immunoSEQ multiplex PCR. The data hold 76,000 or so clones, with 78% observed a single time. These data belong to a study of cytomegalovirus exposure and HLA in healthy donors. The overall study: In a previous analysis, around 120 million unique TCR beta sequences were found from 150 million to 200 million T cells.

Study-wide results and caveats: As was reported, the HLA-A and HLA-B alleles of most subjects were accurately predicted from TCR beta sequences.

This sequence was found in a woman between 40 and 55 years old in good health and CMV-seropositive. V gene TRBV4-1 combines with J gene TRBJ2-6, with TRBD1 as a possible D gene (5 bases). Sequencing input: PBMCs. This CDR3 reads CASSQRTGADVLTF. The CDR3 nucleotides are TGCGCCAGCAGCCAAAGAACTGGGGCCGACGTCCTGACTTTC.